These 15 T cell receptor beta chains were sequenced from one sample in a study of cytomegalovirus exposure and HLA in healthy donors. PCR amplification relied on 60 Vbeta primers (plus 13 Jbeta primers). Measured with immunoSEQ multiplex PCR; TCRdb has only the in-frame clones, and not every one. The sample records approximately 89,000 clones, roughly 77% being singletons. Sequencing used PBMCs. Receptors originate from a human donor in good health.

This clone was observed a few times. The DNA for the CDR3 is TGTGCCAGCGGGCGCAGGGAGAACACCGGGGAGCTGTTTTTT. It translates to CASGRRENTGELFF. The rearrangement uses TRBV2 and TRBJ2-2, with a tentative D call TRBD1 (5 bases). Germline CDR1 and CDR2: SNHLY and FYNNEI. The V gene lost 8 bases and the J gene lost 1 base, with 11 bases spanning the gap. CDR3 length: 14 residues.

The chain has TRBV4-2 and TRBJ2-3, with 7 bases identical to TRBD2. The CDR3 covers 17 residues. CDR1 is LGHNA and CDR2 is YNFKEQ in the germline V gene. V lost 3 bases and J lost 0; bases outside the gene matches: 9. The CDR3 protein is CASSHWAGGESTDTQYF. The CDR3 DNA is TGTGCCAGCAGCCACTGGGCTGGGGGGGAGAGCACAGATACGCAGTATTTT.

The J gene is TRBJ2-5, the V gene TRBV7-3; a possible D gene is TRBD1 (5 bases). V dropped 1 base and J dropped 2 bases, with 11 bases sitting between them. The CDR3 consists of 15 residues. Germline values: CDR1 SGHTA, CDR2 FQGTGA. CDR3 sequence (DNA): TGTGCCAGCAGCTTAAGTGGGGCAACTCAAGAGACCCAGTACTTC. Translation gives CASSLSGATQETQYF.

The gene calls are TRBV7-3 and TRBJ2-5; weak D call: TRBD2 (7 bases). Trimming removed 5 bases at V and 5 bases at J, with 12 bases between. Per the germline V gene, CDR1 is SGHTA and CDR2 is FQGTGA. The CDR3 is 13 residues long. This CDR3 reads CASSKGGSETQYF. The CDR3 DNA is TGTGCCAGCAGCAAGGGGGGGTCGGAGACCCAGTACTTC.

The chain has TRBV9 and TRBJ2-1; 8 nucleotides align to TRBD2. This CDR3 has 17 residues. Germline V gene lookup returns CDR1 SGDLS and CDR2 YYNGEE. Trimming took 4 bases from V and 7 from J; bases not matched to a gene: 16. CDR3 DNA: TGTGCCAGCAGCCCCGCCGAGTGGCGGGAGGTAGATAATGAGCAGTTCTTC. Translated, it gives CASSPAEWREVDNEQFF.

This rearrangement joins TRBV6-1 to TRBJ2-7, with 9 bases lining up with TRBD2. Germline V gene data show CDR1 as MNHNS and CDR2 as SASEGT. There are 13 residues in the CDR3. The J segment lost 2 bases and the V segment lost 10 bases, leaving 6 bases of the junction unmatched. The CDR3 bases are TGTGCCATCCGACTAGCGGATACCTACGAGCAGTACTTC. This encodes CAIRLADTYEQYF.

The genes are TRBV28 and TRBJ2-5; 9 positions agree with TRBD2. V gave up 5 bases and J gave up 2 bases; unmatched junction bases: 15. CDR1 and CDR2 from the germline V gene are MDHEN and SYDVKM. CDR3 length: 18 residues. DNA of the CDR3: TGTGCCAGCAGTCCCGGAAGGGGAGCGGGAGGCGTACAAGAGACCCAGTACTTC. It codes for CASSPGRGAGGVQETQYF.

The CDR3 spells CASSPPGVGGGAREQFF. The DNA of the CDR3 is TGTGCCAGCTCACCCCCCGGCGTGGGCGGGGGGGCTCGAGAGCAGTTCTTC. The chain combines TRBV18 with TRBJ2-1; 9 positions agree with TRBD2. V gave up 3 bases and J gave up 10 bases; unmatched junction bases: 16. The germline gives CDR1 KGHSH, CDR2 LQKENI. This CDR3 is built from 17 residues.

In regard to this clone: A read error may account for a junction end that differs from germline. The V gene is TRBV5-6, the J gene TRBJ2-7; D is unresolved. Germline CDR1 and CDR2: SGHDT and YYEEEE. The CDR3 is 14 residues long. CDR3 amino acids: CANSLETDRYEQYF. CDR3 bases: TGTGCCAACAGCCTCGAGACTGATCGCTACGAGCAGTACTTC.

V usage is TRBV9 and J usage is TRBJ2-2; D is unresolved. Looked up from germline, CDR1 is SGDLS and CDR2 is YYNGEE. V was cut by 5 bases and J by 7 bases, with 12 bases left in between. The CDR3 runs 13 residues. CDR3 residues: CASSGDLFGELFF. The CDR3 DNA reads as TGTGCCAGCAGTGGAGACCTGTTCGGGGAGCTGTTTTTT.

V gene TRBV7-2 combines with J gene TRBJ2-1, with 9 bases that match TRBD2. CDR1 and CDR2 from the germline V gene are SGHTA and FQGNSA. The trim removed 1 base at V and 6 bases at J, leaving 4 bases unmatched. The CDR3 length is 15 residues. The CDR3 here is CASSLGGSGSNEQFF. Here the CDR3 DNA reads TGTGCCAGCAGCTTAGGGGGTAGCGGGAGCAATGAGCAGTTCTTC.

V gene TRBV7-2 combines with J gene TRBJ1-5, with D maybe TRBD1 (5 bases). With 2 bases removed from V and 2 bases from J, the gap between germline ends came to 13 bases. The CDR3 is 16 residues long. Germline V gene lookup returns CDR1 SGHTA and CDR2 FQGNSA. CDR3 residues: CASSLSRGGGNQPQHF. The CDR3 DNA reads TGTGCCAGCAGCTTATCCCGGGGAGGGGGCAATCAGCCCCAGCATTTT.

CDR3 bases: TGTGCCAGCAGTTACTTGGGACAGGCTAACTATGGCTACACCTTC. Translating it yields CASSYLGQANYGYTF. The V gene is TRBV6-6, the J gene TRBJ1-2; 8 bases are a match to TRBD1. The germline gives CDR1 MNHNY, CDR2 SVGAGI (reference sequence). V lost 1 base, J lost 0 bases, and 1 base stayed unmatched. The CDR3 is made up of 15 amino acids.

The genes are TRBV9 and TRBJ2-3; 10 bases are a match to TRBD2. From germline, CDR1 is SGDLS and CDR2 YYNGEE. The CDR3 loop spans 18 amino acids. V dropped 1 base and J dropped 0; count of bases not matched to a gene: 8. The CDR3 DNA follows: TGTGCCAGCAGCGTACGAGCGGGAGGGTTTAAAAGCACAGATACGCAGTATTTT. Amino acid sequence: CASSVRAGGFKSTDTQYF. The whole variable domain, filled in from reference TRBV9 and TRBJ2-3, reads DSGVTQTPKHLITATGQRVTLRCSPRSGDLSVYWYQQSLDQGLQFLIQYYNGEERAKGNILERFSAQQFPDLHSELNLSSLELGDSALYFCASSVRAGGFKSTDTQYFGPGTRLTVL.

In this sample, this clone turned up a few times. The rearrangement links TRBV2 to TRBJ2-2, with unresolved D. The CDR3 sequence is 12 residues long. V was trimmed by 7 bases and J by 6 bases, leaving 9 bases between them. Per germline, CDR1 SNHLY and CDR2 FYNNEI. Written as DNA, the CDR3 is TGTGCCAGCACTATGCGTGCCGGGGAGCTGTTTTTT. Its translation: CASTMRAGELFF. The full variable domain, rest sourced from reference TRBV2 and TRBJ2-2, is EPEVTQTPSHQVTQMGQEVILRCVPISNHLYFYWYRQILGQKVEFLVSFYNNEISEKSEIFDDQFSVERPDGSNFTLKIRSTKLEDSAMYFCASTMRAGELFFGEGSRLTVL.